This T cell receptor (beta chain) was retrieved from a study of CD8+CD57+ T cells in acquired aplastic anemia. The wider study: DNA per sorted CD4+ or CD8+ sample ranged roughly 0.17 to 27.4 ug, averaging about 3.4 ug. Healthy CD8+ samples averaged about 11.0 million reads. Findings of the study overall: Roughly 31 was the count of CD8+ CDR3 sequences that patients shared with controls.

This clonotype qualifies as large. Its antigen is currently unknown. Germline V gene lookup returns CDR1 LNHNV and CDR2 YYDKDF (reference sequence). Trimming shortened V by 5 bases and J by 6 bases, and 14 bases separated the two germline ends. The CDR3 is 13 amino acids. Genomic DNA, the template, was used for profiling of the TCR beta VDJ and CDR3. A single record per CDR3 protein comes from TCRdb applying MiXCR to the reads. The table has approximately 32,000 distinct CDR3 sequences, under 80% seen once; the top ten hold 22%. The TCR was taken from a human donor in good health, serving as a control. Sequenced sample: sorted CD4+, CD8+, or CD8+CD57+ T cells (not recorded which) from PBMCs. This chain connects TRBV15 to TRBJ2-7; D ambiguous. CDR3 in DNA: TGTGCCACCAGCGGTTCCGGGTATAGCGAGCAGTACTTC. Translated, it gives CATSGSGYSEQYF.